Listed below are T cell receptor beta chains from one sample, sequenced in a study of OX40 agonist ivuxolimab in advanced cancers. Sequenced by immunoSEQ multiplex PCR; TCRdb stores in-frame clones only, minus some. This sample carries approximately 25,000 clones, around 85% of them seen once, and the ten largest clones take roughly 42%. The sequences come from CD4+ or CD8+ T cells sorted from blood, collected in a trial of the OX40 agonist ivuxolimab. The source is an adult with an advanced solid tumor such as melanoma, head and neck, liver or kidney cancer. The CDR3 runs from the conserved cysteine through the conserved F or W. D genes are given only for firm matches. Size is stated for part of the rows, as once, few or many counts, or as a class when the clone is expanded.

len	d_gene	v_gene	j_gene	abundance	CDR3aa	CDR3nt
14	-	TRBV5-6	TRBJ2-3	once	CASSLVSGLDTQYF	TGTGCCAGCAGCTTGGTAAGTGGGCTGGATACGCAGTATTTT
16	TRBD1	TRBV7-8	TRBJ1-1	few	CASSLPTGGEETEAFF	TGTGCCAGCAGCTTACCGACAGGGGGCGAGGAAACTGAAGCTTTCTTT
15	-	TRBV7-9	TRBJ2-3	-	CASSFGTGSGDTQYF	TGTGCCAGCAGCTTCGGGACGGGGTCGGGAGATACGCAGTATTTT
14	-	TRBV27	TRBJ2-5	-	CASTSFERGQTQYF	TGTGCCAGCACAAGTTTTGAGAGGGGACAGACCCAGTACTTC
15	TRBD1	TRBV4-1	TRBJ2-7	-	CASSQFTGGNNEQYF	TGCGCCAGCAGCCAATTTACAGGGGGTAATAACGAGCAGTACTTC
13	-	TRBV4-1	TRBJ2-7	-	CASSQDKVYEQYF	TGCGCCAGCAGCCAAGATAAAGTGTACGAGCAGTACTTC
14	-	TRBV6-5	TRBJ2-3	-	CASSYAPSTDTQYF	TGTGCCAGCAGTTACGCACCGTCCACAGATACGCAGTATTTT
16	TRBD2	TRBV7-9	TRBJ2-7	medium-sized	CASSRTSGRAGVEQYF	TGTGCCAGCAGCCGCACTAGCGGGAGGGCCGGGGTCGAGCAGTACTTC
14	-	TRBV27	TRBJ1-5	-	CASSFRQGRWPQHF	TGTGCCAGCAGTTTCCGGCAGGGAAGGTGGCCCCAGCATTTT
15	TRBD2	TRBV4-1	TRBJ2-7	-	CASSPGEGSSYEQYF	TGCGCCAGCAGCCCCGGGGAGGGAAGCTCCTACGAGCAGTACTTC
12	-	TRBV30	TRBJ2-7	-	CAWSVPSYEQYF	TGTGCCTGGAGTGTACCTAGCTACGAGCAGTACTTC
15	-	TRBV6-5	TRBJ1-5	-	CASSATGDSNQPQHF	TGTGCCAGCAGTGCGACGGGAGATAGTAATCAGCCCCAGCATTTT
14	-	TRBV7-6	TRBJ2-5	-	CASGSGPPVETQYF	TGTGCCAGCGGTTCCGGGCCCCCGGTGGAGACCCAGTACTTC
16	-	TRBV28	TRBJ1-6	-	CASSPRAATYNSPLHF	TGTGCCAGCAGTCCCCGGGCGGCCACCTATAATTCACCCCTCCACTTT
19	TRBD1	TRBV11-3	TRBJ1-5	medium-sized	CASRPNFGTGKIGNQPQHF	TGTGCCAGCAGACCCAATTTCGGGACAGGAAAAATTGGCAATCAGCCCCAGCATTTT
14	-	TRBV15	TRBJ1-5	few	CATSSRTGNQPQHF	TGTGCCACCAGCAGCCGGACCGGCAATCAGCCCCAGCATTTT
13	-	TRBV27	TRBJ2-3	-	CASKRGSTDTQYF	TGTGCCAGCAAAAGGGGCTCCACAGATACGCAGTATTTT
15	-	TRBV11-2	TRBJ2-5	-	CASSPAGINQETQYF	TGTGCCAGCAGCCCGGCTGGGATCAATCAAGAGACCCAGTACTTC
15	-	TRBV15	TRBJ1-4	-	CATSRDRAVNEKLFF	TGTGCCACCAGCAGAGATAGGGCGGTTAATGAAAAACTGTTTTTT
14	TRBD1	TRBV6-5	TRBJ1-1	-	CASSDGTGGTEAFF	TGTGCCAGCAGTGACGGGACAGGGGGCACTGAAGCTTTCTTT
14	TRBD2	TRBV6-6	TRBJ2-5	-	CASGDGGRLETQYF	TGTGCCAGCGGGGATGGCGGGAGGCTAGAGACCCAGTACTTC
16	-	TRBV6-1	TRBJ2-2	-	CASSEGTVANTGELFF	TGTGCCAGCAGTGAAGGGACGGTAGCGAACACCGGGGAGCTGTTTTTT
13	-	TRBV5-4	TRBJ2-6	-	CASSFSGANVLTF	TGTGCCAGCAGCTTCTCTGGGGCCAACGTCCTGACTTTC
11	-	TRBV30	TRBJ1-1	-	CAWSTVTEAFF	TGTGCCTGGAGCACAGTCACTGAAGCTTTCTTT
16	-	TRBV14	TRBJ2-2	medium-sized	CASSQFAASNTGELFF	TGTGCCAGCAGCCAGTTTGCGGCTTCGAACACCGGGGAGCTGTTTTTT
13	-	TRBV7-9	TRBJ2-3	-	CASSPTSSDTQYF	TGTGCCAGCAGCCCCACTAGCTCAGATACGCAGTATTTT
18	TRBD1	TRBV19	TRBJ1-4	once	CASSPGQGFRTTNEKLFF	TGTGCCAGTAGCCCGGGACAGGGCTTTCGGACAACTAATGAAAAACTGTTTTTT
10	-	TRBV7-9	TRBJ2-7	-	CASSPYEQYF	TGTGCCAGCAGTCCCTACGAGCAGTACTTC
14	TRBD1	TRBV29-1	TRBJ1-2	-	CSVEIGQGNYGYTF	TGCAGCGTTGAAATAGGACAGGGGAACTATGGCTACACCTTC
14	-	TRBV9	TRBJ1-4	-	CASSPRGGEEKLFF	TGTGCCAGCAGCCCTAGGGGAGGGGAAGAAAAACTGTTTTTT
15	TRBD2	TRBV9	TRBJ2-2	-	CASSPRGGFTGELFF	TGTGCCAGCAGCCCACGGGGGGGGTTCACCGGGGAGCTGTTTTTT
13	-	TRBV4-1	TRBJ1-2	-	CASSSVGVQGYTF	TGCGCCAGCAGCTCCGTGGGGGTGCAGGGCTACACCTTC
17	-	TRBV5-8	TRBJ2-2	-	CASSLGLRLTLTGELFF	TGTGCCAGCAGCTTGGGCTTACGACTTACCCTTACCGGGGAGCTGTTTTTT
14	TRBD2	TRBV5-4	TRBJ2-3	-	CASSSLAGGDTQYF	TGTGCCAGCAGCTCACTAGCGGGAGGTGATACGCAGTATTTT
18	TRBD2	TRBV7-2	TRBJ2-7	-	CASSYGPSSGGAAYEQYF	TGTGCCAGCAGCTACGGCCCGTCGTCCGGGGGGGCCGCCTACGAGCAGTACTTC
15	-	TRBV13	TRBJ2-4	-	CASSRTVEAKNIQYF	TGTGCCAGCAGCCGGACAGTGGAGGCCAAAAACATTCAGTACTTC
17	-	TRBV7-8	TRBJ2-1	-	CASSLARGSLFSNEQFF	TGTGCCAGCAGCTTAGCGCGAGGTAGCCTCTTTAGCAATGAGCAGTTCTTC
15	TRBD2	TRBV10-1	TRBJ2-7	-	CASSESLAGDYEQYF	TGCGCCAGCAGTGAATCACTAGCGGGAGACTACGAGCAGTACTTC
13	-	TRBV2	TRBJ1-5	-	CASEADSNQPQHF	TGTGCCAGCGAGGCAGACTCCAATCAGCCCCAGCATTTT
13	-	TRBV5-8	TRBJ2-7	-	CASSLYGSYEQYF	TGTGCCAGCAGCTTGTATGGGAGCTACGAGCAGTACTTC
14	-	TRBV6-4	TRBJ2-6	once	CASSEGSGANVLTF	TGTGCCAGCAGTGAAGGTTCTGGGGCCAACGTCCTGACTTTC
8	-	TRBV19	TRBJ2-5	once	CASSMNHF	TGTGCCAGTAGTATGAACCACTTC
11	-	TRBV30	TRBJ2-7	once	CACRESYEQYF	TGTGCCTGCAGGGAATCCTACGAGCAGTACTTC
16	-	TRBV7-5	TRBJ2-7	-	CASVPLGRLSSYEQYF	TGTGCCAGCGTACCTCTTGGGCGTTTAAGCTCCTACGAGCAGTACTTC
14	TRBD1	TRBV4-1	TRBJ2-7	-	CASSPQTGGSEQYF	TGCGCCAGCAGCCCCCAGACAGGGGGCAGCGAGCAGTACTTC
13	-	TRBV27	TRBJ2-3	-	CASSFVGADTQYF	TGTGCCAGCAGTTTTGTAGGCGCAGATACGCAGTATTTT